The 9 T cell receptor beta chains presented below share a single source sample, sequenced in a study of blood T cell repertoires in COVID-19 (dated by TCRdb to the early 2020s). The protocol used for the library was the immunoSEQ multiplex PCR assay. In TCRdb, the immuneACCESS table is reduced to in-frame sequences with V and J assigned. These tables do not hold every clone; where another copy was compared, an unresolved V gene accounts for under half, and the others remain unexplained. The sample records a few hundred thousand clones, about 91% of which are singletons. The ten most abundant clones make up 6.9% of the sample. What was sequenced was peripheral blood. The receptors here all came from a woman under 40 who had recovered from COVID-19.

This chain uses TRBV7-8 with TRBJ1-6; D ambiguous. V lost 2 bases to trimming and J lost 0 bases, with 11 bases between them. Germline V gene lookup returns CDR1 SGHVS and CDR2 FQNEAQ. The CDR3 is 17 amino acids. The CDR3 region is CASSLSGKSSYNSPLHF. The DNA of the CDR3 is TGTGCCAGCAGCTTATCGGGAAAAAGCTCCTATAATTCACCCCTCCACTTT.

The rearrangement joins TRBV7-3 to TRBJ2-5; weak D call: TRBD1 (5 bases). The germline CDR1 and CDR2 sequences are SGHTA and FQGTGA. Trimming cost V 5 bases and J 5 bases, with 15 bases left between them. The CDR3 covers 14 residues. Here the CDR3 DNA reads TGTGCCAGCAGCCAAGGGTCTGGGGCGGAGACCCAGTACTTC. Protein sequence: CASSQGSGAETQYF.

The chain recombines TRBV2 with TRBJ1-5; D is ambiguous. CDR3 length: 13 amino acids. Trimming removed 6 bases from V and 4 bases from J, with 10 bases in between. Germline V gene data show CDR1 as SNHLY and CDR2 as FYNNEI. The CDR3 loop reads CASRRAGNQPQHF. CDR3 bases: TGTGCCAGCAGGCGGGCAGGTAATCAGCCCCAGCATTTT.

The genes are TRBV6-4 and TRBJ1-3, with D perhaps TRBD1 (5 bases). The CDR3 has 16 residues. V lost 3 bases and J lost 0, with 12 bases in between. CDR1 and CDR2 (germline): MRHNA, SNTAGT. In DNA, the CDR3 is TGTGCCAGCAGTGATAGTCGGGGGACCTCTGGAAACACCATATATTTT. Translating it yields CASSDSRGTSGNTIYF.

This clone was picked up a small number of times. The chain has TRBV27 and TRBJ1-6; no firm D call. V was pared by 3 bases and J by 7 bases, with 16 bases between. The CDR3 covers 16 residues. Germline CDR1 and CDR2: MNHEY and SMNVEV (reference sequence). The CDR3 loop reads CASSFAGSEANSPLHF. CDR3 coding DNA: TGTGCCAGCAGTTTTGCTGGCTCCGAGGCAAATTCACCCCTCCACTTT.

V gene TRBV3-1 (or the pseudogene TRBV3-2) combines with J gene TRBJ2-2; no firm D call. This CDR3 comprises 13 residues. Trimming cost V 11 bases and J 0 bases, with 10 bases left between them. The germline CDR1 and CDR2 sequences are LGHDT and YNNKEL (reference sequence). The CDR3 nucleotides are TGTGCCTCACTCCGGTCGAACACCGGGGAGCTGTTTTTT. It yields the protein CASLRSNTGELFF.

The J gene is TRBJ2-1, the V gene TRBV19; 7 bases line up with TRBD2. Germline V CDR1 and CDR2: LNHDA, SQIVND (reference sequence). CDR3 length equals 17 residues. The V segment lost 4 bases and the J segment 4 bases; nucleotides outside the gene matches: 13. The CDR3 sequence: CASSKGTTLGFYNEQFF. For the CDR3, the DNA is TGTGCCAGTAGTAAAGGGACTACCCTTGGGTTTTACAATGAGCAGTTCTTC. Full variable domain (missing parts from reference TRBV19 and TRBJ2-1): DGGITQSPKYLFRKEGQNVTLSCEQNLNHDAMYWYRQDPGQGLRLIYYSQIVNDFQKGDIAEGYSVSREKKESFPLTVTSAQKNPTAFYLCASSKGTTLGFYNEQFFGPGTRLTVL.

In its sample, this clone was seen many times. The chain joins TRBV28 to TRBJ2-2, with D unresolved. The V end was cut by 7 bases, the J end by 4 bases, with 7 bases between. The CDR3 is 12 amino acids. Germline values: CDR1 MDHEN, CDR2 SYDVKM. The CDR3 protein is CASNPLTGELFF. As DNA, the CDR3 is TGTGCCAGCAATCCCCTCACCGGGGAGCTGTTTTTT.

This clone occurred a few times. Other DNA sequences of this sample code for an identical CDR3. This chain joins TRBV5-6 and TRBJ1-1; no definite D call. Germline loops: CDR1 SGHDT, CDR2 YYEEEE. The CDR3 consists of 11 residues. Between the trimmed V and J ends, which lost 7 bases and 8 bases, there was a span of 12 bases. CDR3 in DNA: TGTGCCAGCTCTAGGGAGTCCGAAGCTTTCTTT. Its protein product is CASSRESEAFF.